This TCR beta chain emerged from a study of CD8+CD57+ T cells in acquired aplastic anemia. As for the study in general: Sorted CD4+ and CD8+ cells yielded roughly 3 ug of DNA on average. Findings and limits, study-wide: Almost 30 shared CD8+ CDR3s appeared highly expressed within patients' immunodominant clones.

Genomic DNA, serving as template, underwent TCR beta VDJ and CDR3 profiling. TCRdb redid the calling of the reads with MiXCR, one entry per CDR3 protein. The repertoire holds some 170,000 distinct CDR3 sequences, with roughly 48% as singletons. Previously, flow cytometry had revealed CD8+CD57+ cell expansion in the patients chosen for sequencing. Receipt of therapy had not occurred in any patient by the time of blood sampling. A remark on this clonotype: What it binds is unknown. A read error may explain this, as a much larger clone is one base away. The conserved closing phenylalanine or tryptophan is absent in this CDR3, likely reflecting a read error.

Trimming stripped 1 base from V and 4 bases from J, with 7 bases between. CDR1 and CDR2 (germline): LGHNA, YNFKEQ. The CDR3 contains 14 residues. This clonotype was obtained from a human donor with aplastic anemia. The chain uses TRBV4-2 and TRBJ2-2, with D perhaps matching TRBD2 (6 bases). Sequencing was carried out using sorted CD4+, CD8+, or CD8+CD57+ T cells (not recorded which) from PBMCs. CDR3 sequence reads: CASSQVAVTGELFY. The CDR3 nucleotides read TGTGCCAGCAGCCAAGTAGCGGTCACCGGGGAGCTGTTTTAT.